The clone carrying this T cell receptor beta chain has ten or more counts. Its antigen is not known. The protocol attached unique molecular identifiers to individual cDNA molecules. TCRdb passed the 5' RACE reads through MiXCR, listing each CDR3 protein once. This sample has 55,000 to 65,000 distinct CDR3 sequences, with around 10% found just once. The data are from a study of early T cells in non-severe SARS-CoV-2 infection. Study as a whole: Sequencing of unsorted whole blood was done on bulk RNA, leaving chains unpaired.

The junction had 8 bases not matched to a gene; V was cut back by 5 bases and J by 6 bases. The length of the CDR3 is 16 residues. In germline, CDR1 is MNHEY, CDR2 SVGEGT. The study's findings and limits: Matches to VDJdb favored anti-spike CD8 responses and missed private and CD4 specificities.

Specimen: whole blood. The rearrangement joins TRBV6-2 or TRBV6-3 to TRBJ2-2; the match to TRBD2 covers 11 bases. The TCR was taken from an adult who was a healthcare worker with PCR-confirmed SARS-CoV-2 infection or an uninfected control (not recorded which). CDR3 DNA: TGTGCCAGCAGTCCCCTACTAGCGGGAGTTTCCGGGGAGCTGTTTTTT. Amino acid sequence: CASSPLLAGVSGELFF.